This record concerns one TCR beta chain sequence. Its antigen is currently unknown. This specimen comes from a study of cytomegalovirus exposure and HLA in healthy donors. Germline lookup yields CDR1 MDHEN and CDR2 SYDVKM. V lost 8 bases and J lost 6, with 13 bases in between. The CDR3 runs 12 residues. The PCR ran on 60 Vbeta and 13 Jbeta primers. The protocol was immunoSEQ multiplex PCR, while the TCRdb copy is restricted to in-frame clones and leaves out a portion. The sample carries about 150,000 clones, 84% recorded once. The study, taken as a whole, reports: A prior analysis recorded that most TCR beta V segments were productive about 87% or about 30% of the time. In a later analysis, several top co-occurrence clusters appeared linked to parvovirus B19, influenza, CMV and Epstein-Barr virus. For most subjects, TCR beta sequences were reported to predict HLA-A and HLA-B alleles with accuracy.

The origin of this receptor is a young man in good health and CMV-seronegative. The sample consisted of PBMCs. The chain uses TRBV28 and TRBJ1-1, with D unresolved. The CDR3 bases are TGTGCCAGCGTCGCCCAGGTCCCTGAAGCTTTCTTT. It encodes CASVAQVPEAFF.